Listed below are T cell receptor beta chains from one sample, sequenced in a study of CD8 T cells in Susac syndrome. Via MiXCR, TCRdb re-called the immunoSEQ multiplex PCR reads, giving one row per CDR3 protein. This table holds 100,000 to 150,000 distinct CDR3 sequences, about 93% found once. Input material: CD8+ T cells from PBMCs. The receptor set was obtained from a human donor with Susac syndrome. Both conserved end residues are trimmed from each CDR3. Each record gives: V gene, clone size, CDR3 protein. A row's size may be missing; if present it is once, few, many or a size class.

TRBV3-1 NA ASSHDTGDTDGYT
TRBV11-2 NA ASSLDLTGPGYGYT
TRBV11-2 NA ASSLDGPLGTYEQY
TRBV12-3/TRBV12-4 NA ASRMDRDGEAF
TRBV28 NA ASSFHSNQPQH
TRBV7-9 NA ASSLYGETQY
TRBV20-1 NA SARDLAGGSNQPQH
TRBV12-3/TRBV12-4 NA ASSLWADTEAF
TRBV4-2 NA ASSQGNYEQY
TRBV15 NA ATSGGAEAF
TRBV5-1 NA ASSLVDGQGSGEQY
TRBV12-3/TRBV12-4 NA ASSSDPSGRPDTQY
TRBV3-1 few ASTEGLAGGYEQY
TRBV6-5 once ASSYAGGEGANYEQY
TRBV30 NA AWSEQDNTEAF
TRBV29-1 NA SVIPDRSYYGYT
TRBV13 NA ASSLEAGEVRY
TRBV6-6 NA ASSYSTRGRNTEAF
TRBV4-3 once ASSQDGSTGSSYEQY
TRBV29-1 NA SGTPGTGLNTEAF
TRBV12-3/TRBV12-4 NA ATQGTGATYGYT
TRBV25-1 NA ASTPATGVLQETQY
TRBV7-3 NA ASKAGNSGANVLT
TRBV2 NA ASLRGWETQY
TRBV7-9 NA ASSLAAMNTEAF
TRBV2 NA ASSDVAGGTPYEQY
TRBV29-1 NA SVVTREPGYT
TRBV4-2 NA ASSQGISGSTDTQY
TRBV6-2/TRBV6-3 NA ASSYSELLDNEQF
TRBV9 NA ASSSGSSYYEQY
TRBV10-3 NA AISETAAREQETQY
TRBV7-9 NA ASSPLTSSGGTDTQY
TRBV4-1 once ASSQDGLAGYEQF
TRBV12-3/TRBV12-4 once ASSVGPSYEQY
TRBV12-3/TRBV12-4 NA ASSLAGAGKETQY
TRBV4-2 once ASSQAMDLPLVEQY
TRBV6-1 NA ASSESVRELTYNEQF
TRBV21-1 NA HDSSYEQY
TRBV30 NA AWSKLAGYNEQF
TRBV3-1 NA ASSQPQGARETQY
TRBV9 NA ASSPSGHEQY
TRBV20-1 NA SAPPDREGDTEAF
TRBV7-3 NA ASSFLARDKTGELF
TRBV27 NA ASSSLAGGADTQY
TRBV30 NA AGLDYTEAF
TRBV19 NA ASSPSGTSSYEQY
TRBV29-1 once SVGGNEQF
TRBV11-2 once ASSLISKLGYEQY
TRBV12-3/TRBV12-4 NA ASSFEPRDRGLEDYGYT
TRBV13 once ASSQNRVGTEAF
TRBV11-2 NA ASSLDGVGQETQY
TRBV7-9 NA ASSLTRGAF
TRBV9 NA ASSVDEGQETQY
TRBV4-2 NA ASSRLTSGGAVSNEQY
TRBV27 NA ASSNYNEQF